This record looks at one T cell receptor (beta chain) sequence and its context. In the same sample, other DNA sequences code for this CDR3. This specimen belongs to a study of Ad26.COV2.S vaccination and SARS-CoV-2 variants. Profiled with immunoSEQ multiplex PCR; TCRdb holds only in-frame clones, not every one. The repertoire holds roughly 140,000 clones, with approximately 90% as singletons. V lost 1 base and J 0 bases, leaving 7 bases between the germline ends. The germline gives CDR1 SGHDN, CDR2 FVKESK. The CDR3 loop spans 14 amino acids. The chain has TRBV14 and TRBJ2-7; D is unclear. This TCR came from a human donor who had recovered from COVID-19. Sequences were derived from peripheral blood, sampled after recovery from COVID-19. The CDR3: CASSQGRSSYEQYF. DNA for the CDR3: TGTGCCAGCAGCCAAGGGCGGAGCTCCTACGAGCAGTACTTC.